These 20 T cell receptor beta chains share one sample of origin, sequenced in a study of blood T cell repertoires in COVID-19. TCRdb's table, derived via immunoSEQ multiplex PCR, lists solely in-frame clones and lacks some. The data show under 250,000 clones, more than 75% seen once. Sequenced material: peripheral blood. The receptors stem from a woman older than 75 with COVID-19, enrolled during active disease.

The chain carries TRBV4-2 and TRBJ1-5, with 8 bases that match TRBD1. The J segment lost 5 bases and the V segment lost 0 bases, leaving 6 bases of the junction unmatched. Germline-derived CDR1 and CDR2 are LGHNA and YNFKEQ. The CDR3 spans 16 residues. The CDR3 nucleotides are TGTGCCAGCAGCCAAGAGGCAGGGGGCATGGATCAGCCCCAGCATTTT. It encodes CASSQEAGGMDQPQHF.

The CDR3 is CASSQGTGNSPLHF. Written as DNA, the CDR3 is TGTGCCAGCAGCCAGGGGACAGGGAATTCACCCCTCCACTTT. The rearrangement joins TRBV11-1 to TRBJ1-6, with TRBD1 matching 9 bases. There are 14 residues in the CDR3. The ends lost 5 bases at V and 7 bases at J; junction bases unmatched: 3. CDR1 and CDR2 from the germline V gene are SGHAT and FQDESV (reference sequence).

The chain employs TRBV19 and TRBJ2-2; 10 bases line up with TRBD2. The V segment lost 7 bases and the J segment 5 bases; nucleotides outside the gene matches: 10. Germline CDR1 and CDR2: LNHDA and SQIVND (reference sequence). The CDR3 is made up of 16 amino acids. In DNA form, the CDR3 reads TGTGCCAGTATGCCAAGCGGGGGGGCCTGGACCGGGGAGCTGTTTTTT. The encoded protein is CASMPSGGAWTGELFF.

V gene TRBV6-5 combines with J gene TRBJ1-3; D is unresolved. CDR3 size: 13 residues. Deletions cut 9 bases from V and 0 bases from J, with 9 bases between. Germline V gene lookup returns CDR1 MNHEY and CDR2 SVGAGI. The CDR3 coding sequence is TGTGCCAGTCGACGGGACTCTGGAAACACCATATATTTT. It is translated as CASRRDSGNTIYF.

The rearrangement links TRBV10-1 to TRBJ1-1; D not resolved. V was pared by 0 bases and J by 1 base, with 3 bases between. This CDR3 has 13 amino acids. Germline values: CDR1 WNHNN, CDR2 SYGVQD (reference sequence). The CDR3 DNA reads TGCGCCAGCAGTGAGTCTCGGAACACTGAAGCTTTCTTT. Amino acids: CASSESRNTEAFF.

The chain has TRBV2 and TRBJ1-1, with 7 bases fitting TRBD1. Germline CDR1 reads SNHLY; CDR2 reads FYNNEI. With V trimmed by 6 bases and J by 3 bases, 10 bases remained unmatched. The CDR3 contains 15 residues. The CDR3 sequence is CASSDDRAGYTEAFF. CDR3 coding DNA: TGTGCCAGCAGCGACGACAGGGCGGGGTACACTGAAGCTTTCTTT.

The V gene is TRBV19, the J gene TRBJ1-2; a weak D match, TRBD1 (5 bases). Germline CDR1 LNHDA, CDR2 SQIVND (reference sequence). The CDR3 has 14 residues. V gave up 4 bases and J gave up 0 bases, with 9 bases separating them. The CDR3 DNA reads TGTGCCAGTAGTACCCAGACAGCTAACTATGGCTACACCTTC. Translating it yields CASSTQTANYGYTF.

This chain uses TRBV4-1 with TRBJ2-2, with D perhaps TRBD1 (6 bases). The CDR3 covers 12 residues. Germline V CDR1 and CDR2: MGHRA, YSYEKL. Between the trimmed V and J ends, which lost 8 bases and 5 bases, there was a span of 9 bases. Written as DNA, the CDR3 is TGCGCCAGCCGACAGGTTACCGGGGAGCTGTTTTTT. Amino acid sequence: CASRQVTGELFF.

The CDR3 region has the DNA TGCGCCAGCAGCCAAGATCCGTTAGATACGCAGTATTTT. Translation gives CASSQDPLDTQYF. The V call is TRBV4-1, the J call TRBJ2-3; D ambiguous. The CDR3 is made up of 13 amino acids. Trimming took 0 bases from V and 5 from J, leaving 6 bases between them. The germline V gene encodes CDR1 MGHRA and CDR2 YSYEKL.

This sequence joins TRBV30 and TRBJ2-2; D is uncertain. V shed 3 bases and J shed 6 bases, with 14 bases lying between them. This CDR3 contains 14 residues. Germline V CDR1 and CDR2: GTSNPN, SVGIG (reference sequence). CDR3 protein: CAWSRFQTSGELFF. Here the CDR3 DNA reads TGTGCCTGGAGCCGGTTCCAAACTTCCGGGGAGCTGTTTTTT.

The chain combines TRBV3-1 (or the pseudogene TRBV3-2) with TRBJ1-6; the match to TRBD1 covers 7 bases. V lost 4 bases to trimming and J lost 7 bases; unmatched junction nucleotides: 7. CDR3 length: 15 amino acids. Germline CDR1 reads LGHDT; CDR2 reads YNNKEL (reference sequence). CDR3 residues: CASSPRTGVNSPLHF. The CDR3 DNA reads as TGTGCCAGCAGCCCTCGGACAGGAGTAAATTCACCCCTCCACTTT.

The chain links TRBV18 to TRBJ1-2, with 10 bases identical to TRBD1. Germline V lookup: CDR1 KGHSH, CDR2 LQKENI. V was clipped by 1 base and J by 7 bases; unmatched bases: 3. The CDR3 contains 14 residues. The CDR3 sequence: CASSPLGQGGGYTF. Written as DNA, the CDR3 is TGTGCCAGCTCACCACTTGGACAGGGGGGTGGCTACACCTTC.

The chain employs TRBV10-3 and TRBJ2-4; D perhaps matches TRBD2 (7 bases). This CDR3 spans 13 amino acids. CDR1 is ENHRY, CDR2 SYGVKD, per germline. V was cut by 10 bases and J by 3 bases, with 13 bases left in between. The CDR3 loop reads CATGGGGKNIQYF. In DNA form, the CDR3 reads TGTGCCACCGGAGGGGGGGGCAAAAACATTCAGTACTTC.

The J gene is TRBJ1-1, the V gene TRBV2, with D unresolved. Per the germline V gene, CDR1 is SNHLY and CDR2 is FYNNEI. The CDR3 length is 14 residues. With 4 bases removed from V and 3 bases from J, the gap between germline ends came to 12 bases. For the CDR3, the DNA is TGTGCCAGCAGTGCTAGGACGGGGTACACTGAAGCTTTCTTT. Protein product: CASSARTGYTEAFF.

This clone was picked up a small number of times. The chain combines TRBV28 with TRBJ1-3; D remains unclear. The CDR3 extends over 12 amino acids. V was cut by 3 bases and J by 4 bases, with 4 bases left in between. Germline CDR1 reads MDHEN; CDR2 reads SYDVKM. The CDR3 spells CASSFLGNTIYF. CDR3 DNA sequence: TGTGCCAGCAGTTTTTTAGGAAACACCATATATTTT.

J is TRBJ2-5 and V is TRBV5-4, with D tentatively TRBD1 (6 bases). V was cut by 5 bases and J by 2 bases, with 10 bases left in between. This CDR3 contains 13 residues. Per the germline V gene, CDR1 is SGHNT and CDR2 is YYREEE (reference sequence). This chain's CDR3 is CASRAGQQETQYF. The CDR3 nucleotides read TGTGCCAGCAGGGCAGGACAGCAAGAGACCCAGTACTTC.

With respect to this clone: Other DNA sequences in this specimen translate into the identical CDR3. The genes are TRBV18 and TRBJ2-7; D unresolved. The V gene's germline CDR1 is KGHSH and CDR2 LQKENI. This CDR3 has 13 residues. Trimming left V 4 bases short and J 0 bases short, with 7 bases between. In DNA, the CDR3 is TGTGCCAGCTCACGTACTGACTCCTACGAGCAGTACGTC. It is translated as CASSRTDSYEQYV.

This chain links TRBV7-2 with TRBJ1-1; D is undetermined. The V gene's germline CDR1 is SGHTA and CDR2 FQGNSA. The V and J ends lost 6 bases and 1 base respectively, with 6 bases between them. CDR3 size: 12 residues. The CDR3 is CASRRQNTEAFF. Here the CDR3 DNA reads TGTGCCAGCAGGAGACAGAACACTGAAGCTTTCTTT.

V usage is TRBV19 and J usage is TRBJ1-1; TRBD1 is a possible D gene (6 bases). There are 14 residues in the CDR3. Germline V gives CDR1 LNHDA, CDR2 SQIVND (reference sequence). V was pared by 6 bases and J by 1 base, with 12 bases between. CDR3 loop: CASSQQGSNTEAFF. CDR3 bases: TGTGCCAGTAGCCAACAGGGTTCGAACACTGAAGCTTTCTTT.

The chain links TRBV29-1 to TRBJ2-2, with TRBD2 matching 10 bases. The germline gives CDR1 SQVTM, CDR2 ANQGSEA. CDR3 length: 14 amino acids. The trim removed 5 bases at V and 4 bases at J, leaving 4 bases unmatched. CDR3 residues: CSVSSGGGTGELFF. The CDR3 DNA is TGCAGCGTTAGCAGCGGGGGGGGCACCGGGGAGCTGTTTTTT.